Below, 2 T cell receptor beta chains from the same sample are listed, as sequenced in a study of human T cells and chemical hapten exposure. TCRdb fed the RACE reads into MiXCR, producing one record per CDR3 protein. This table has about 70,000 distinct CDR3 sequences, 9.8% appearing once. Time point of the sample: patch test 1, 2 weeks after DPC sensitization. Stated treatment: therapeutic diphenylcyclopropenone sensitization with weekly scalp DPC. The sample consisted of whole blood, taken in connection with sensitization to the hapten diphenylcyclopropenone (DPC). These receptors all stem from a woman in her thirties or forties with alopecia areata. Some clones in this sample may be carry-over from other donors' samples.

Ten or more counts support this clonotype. The CDR3 bases are TGTGCCAGCACCTCCTTGAGGGGGAAGTACAATGAGCAGTTCTTC. Translation gives CASTSLRGKYNEQFF. V and J are TRBV16 and TRBJ2-1; TRBD1 is a possible D gene (6 bases). Germline CDR1 KGHSY, CDR2 FQNENV. Trimming cost V 7 bases and J 4 bases, with 17 bases left between them. The CDR3 extends over 15 amino acids.

The CDR3 DNA sequence: TGTGCCAGCAGCGGGGGGGCCTTTAGTGCAGATACGCAGTATTTT. It encodes CASSGGAFSADTQYF. V and J are TRBV2 and TRBJ2-3, with 8 bases that match TRBD2. CDR1 is SNHLY, CDR2 FYNNEI, per germline. V lost 6 bases to trimming and J lost 4 bases; unmatched junction nucleotides: 9. This CDR3 comprises 15 residues.